These 19 T cell receptor beta chains originate from one sample sequenced in a study of blood T cell repertoires in COVID-19. Data came from immunoSEQ multiplex PCR; TCRdb stores just in-frame clones and leaves some out. The table has about 100,000 clones, approximately 91% seen once. Material for sequencing was peripheral blood. Receptors were obtained from a man aged 45 to 65 with active COVID-19.

The J gene is TRBJ2-3, the V gene TRBV24-1; perhaps TRBD1 as D (7 bases). V lost 4 bases to trimming and J lost 2 bases, with 18 bases between them. CDR1 and CDR2 from the germline V gene are KGHDR and SFDVKD. The CDR3 extends over 17 amino acids. CDR3 nucleotides: TGTGCCACCAGTGAATTGACCACAGGGGAGGCCACAGATACGCAGTATTTT. Its protein is CATSELTTGEATDTQYF.

The chain links TRBV7-6 to TRBJ2-3; D is possibly TRBD1 (6 bases). V shed 5 bases and J shed 0 bases, with 18 bases lying between them. The CDR3 contains 17 residues. Germline CDR1 reads SGHVS; CDR2 reads FNYEAQ. The CDR3 sequence: CASSLGGAGPSTDTQYF. CDR3 nucleotide sequence: TGTGCCAGCAGCCTAGGGGGTGCGGGTCCTAGCACAGATACGCAGTATTTT.

V is TRBV7-9 and J is TRBJ2-7; 10 nucleotides align to TRBD1. V dropped 5 bases and J dropped 2; count of bases not matched to a gene: 9. The CDR3 length is 16 residues. CDR1 SEHNR and CDR2 FQNEAQ come from the germline V gene (reference sequence). The CDR3 sequence: CASSTPGQGPPYEQYV. In nucleotides, the CDR3 is TGTGCCAGCAGCACACCGGGACAGGGGCCCCCCTACGAGCAGTACGTC.

The chain has TRBV5-5 and TRBJ1-5, with D unclear. The V gene lost 2 bases and the J gene lost 0 bases, with 6 bases spanning the gap. CDR1 and CDR2 from the germline V gene are SGHKS and YYEKEE (reference sequence). The CDR3 sequence is 14 residues long. The CDR3 nucleotides are TGTGCCAGCAGCTTACGGGTTAGCAATCAGCCCCAGCATTTT. It specifies CASSLRVSNQPQHF.

The chain is built from TRBV6-2 or TRBV6-3 and TRBJ2-5, with 8 bases matching TRBD2. Germline loops: CDR1 MNHEY, CDR2 SVGEGT. V gave up 5 bases and J gave up 2 bases; unmatched junction bases: 7. This CDR3 contains 15 residues. CDR3 DNA sequence: TGTGCCAGCAGTCCCGGGACTAGTAGGCAAGAGACCCAGTACTTC. Translation: CASSPGTSRQETQYF.

A note on this clone: The germline gene is not matched at one end of the junction; a read error may be the cause. This rearrangement joins TRBV30 to TRBJ2-3; the match to TRBD1 covers 8 bases. From germline, CDR1 is GTSNPN and CDR2 SVGIG (reference sequence). The CDR3 contains 14 residues. The CDR3 sequence is CARRTGLSTDTQYF. The CDR3 DNA reads as TGTGCCCGGAGGACAGGGTTGAGCACAGATACGCAGTATTTT.

This sequence joins TRBV19 and TRBJ1-1, with D uncertain. This CDR3 spans 13 amino acids. Trimming took off 4 bases at V and 3 bases at J, with 9 bases between the two ends. The germline V gene has CDR1 LNHDA and CDR2 SQIVND (reference sequence). The CDR3 bases are TGTGCCAGTAGTAGGAACAGTTACACTGAAGCTTTCTTT. It encodes CASSRNSYTEAFF.

The chain recombines TRBV3-1 (or the pseudogene TRBV3-2) with TRBJ1-2; 8 positions match TRBD1. CDR1 and CDR2 (germline): LGHDT, YNNKEL (reference sequence). V was pared by 2 bases and J by 8 bases, with 7 bases of the junction left unmatched. The CDR3 runs 14 residues. CDR3 sequence reads: CASSQRTGPGGYTF. As DNA, the CDR3 is TGTGCCAGCAGCCAAAGGACAGGGCCGGGAGGCTACACCTTC.

The CDR3 DNA follows: TGTGCCAGCTCACCCGGGACTGTTTCCTACGAGCAGTACTTC. Its translation: CASSPGTVSYEQYF. The chain recombines TRBV18 with TRBJ2-7; D is possibly TRBD2 (6 bases). Germline V lookup: CDR1 KGHSH, CDR2 LQKENI. V was cut by 3 bases and J by 1 base, with 10 bases left in between. CDR3 length: 14 residues.

The rearrangement joins TRBV18 to TRBJ2-7, with D possibly matching TRBD2 (6 bases). V lost 4 bases and J 7 bases, leaving 11 bases between the germline ends. CDR1 is KGHSH, CDR2 LQKENI, per germline. The CDR3 is 12 amino acids. In DNA, the CDR3 is TGTGCCAGCTCACTGGGCGCGGGGGAGCAGTACGTC. Residues: CASSLGAGEQYV.

V usage is TRBV11-3 and J usage is TRBJ2-2, with D tentatively TRBD1 (5 bases). Trimming shortened V by 3 bases and J by 0 bases, and 11 bases separated the two germline ends. This CDR3 has 16 amino acids. CDR1 is SGHNT and CDR2 is YENEEA in the germline V gene. CDR3 DNA sequence: TGTGCCAGCAGCTTGATCCAGGGATCGAACACCGGGGAGCTGTTTTTT. Its protein product is CASSLIQGSNTGELFF.

The gene calls are TRBV24-1 and TRBJ2-7, with D maybe TRBD2 (6 bases). Germline CDR1 and CDR2: KGHDR and SFDVKD. The germline V and J ends were trimmed by 1 base and 5 bases, with 14 bases remaining between them. The CDR3 extends over 15 amino acids. CDR3 nucleotide sequence: TGTGCCACCAGTGATTTCGGGCGGGATAAGAACGAGCAGTACGTC. Protein sequence: CATSDFGRDKNEQYV.

The chain uses TRBV9 and TRBJ2-1, with D perhaps TRBD2 (5 bases). This CDR3 contains 16 residues. V was shortened by 2 bases and J by 4 bases, with 16 bases between the two germline ends. Per the germline V gene, CDR1 is SGDLS and CDR2 is YYNGEE. As DNA, the CDR3 is TGTGCCAGCAGCGTGGGGTCCGGAGGCGCTTACAATGAGCAGTTCTTC. This gives the protein CASSVGSGGAYNEQFF. Full variable domain (outside the CDR3, taken from reference TRBV9 and TRBJ2-1): DSGVTQTPKHLITATGQRVTLRCSPRSGDLSVYWYQQSLDQGLQFLIQYYNGEERAKGNILERFSAQQFPDLHSELNLSSLELGDSALYFCASSVGSGGAYNEQFFGPGTRLTVL.

The chain couples TRBV5-1 to TRBJ2-3; no clear D. V was pared by 4 bases and J by 6 bases, with 9 bases between. The CDR3 has 12 amino acids. Germline V gives CDR1 SGHRS, CDR2 YFSETQ. The CDR3 spells CASSLTTDTQYF. In DNA, the CDR3 is TGCGCCAGCAGCCTGACGACTGATACGCAGTATTTT.

This clone is a singleton in its sample. The chain employs TRBV29-1 and TRBJ2-6; 7 bases align to TRBD1. This CDR3 is built from 16 residues. The J segment lost 4 bases and the V segment lost 6 bases, leaving 12 bases of the junction unmatched. Germline-derived CDR1 and CDR2 are SQVTM and ANQGSEA. The CDR3 bases are TGCAGCGTCCCGACAGGGTTTCCCCTCGGGGCCAACGTCCTGACTTTC. This codes for CSVPTGFPLGANVLTF.

With respect to this clone: An end of the junction differs from the germline gene, which may be a read error. This rearrangement joins TRBV6-5 to TRBJ1-3; D remains ambiguous. There are 15 residues in the CDR3. Germline V CDR1 and CDR2: MNHEY, SVGAGI. In nucleotides, the CDR3 is TGTGCCAGCAGCTACTCACAGAGCTCTGGAAACACCATATATTTT. This codes for CASSYSQSSGNTIYF.

V usage is TRBV6-4 and J usage is TRBJ1-1; TRBD1 matches 9 bases. J was trimmed by 6 bases and V by 2 bases; bases with no gene match: 4. This CDR3 comprises 14 residues. The germline V gene encodes CDR1 MRHNA and CDR2 SNTAGT. As DNA, the CDR3 is TGTGCCAGCAGTGACGAGGACAGGGGATCTGAAGCTTTCTTT. Translated, it gives CASSDEDRGSEAFF.

The chain recombines TRBV6-5 with TRBJ1-1, with no clear D. V was shortened by 6 bases and J by 6 bases, with 20 bases between the two germline ends. There are 15 residues in the CDR3. Looked up from germline, CDR1 is MNHEY and CDR2 is SVGAGI. The CDR3 DNA reads as TGTGCCAGCAGAAACGAGTGGCTGCACGAGGCTGAAGCTTTCTTT. It specifies CASRNEWLHEAEAFF.

V and J are TRBV5-5 and TRBJ1-1, with D unresolved. V was trimmed by 6 bases and J by 4 bases, leaving 10 bases between them. The germline gives CDR1 SGHKS, CDR2 YYEKEE (reference sequence). This CDR3 is built from 12 residues. The CDR3 sequence: CASTFGLTEAFF. The CDR3 DNA is TGTGCCAGCACCTTCGGACTCACTGAAGCTTTCTTT. Drawing the rest from reference TRBV5-5 and TRBJ1-1, the complete variable domain is DAGVTQSPTHLIKTRGQQVTLRCSPISGHKSVSWYQQVLGQGPQFIFQYYEKEERGRGNFPDRFSARQFPNYSSELNVNALLLGDSALYLCASTFGLTEAFFGQGTRLTVV.